Below, 30 T cell receptor beta chains from the same sample are listed, as sequenced in a study. MiXCR was run by TCRdb on the 5' RACE reads, yielding one entry per CDR3 protein. The sample yields 62,000 or so distinct CDR3 sequences, 20% to 25% seen once. Material: memory CD4+ T cells sorted from a lymph node. The subset: memory CD4+ T cells, CD4+CD45RO+CD25-. The receptors originated from a female donor with breast cancer.

The chain has TRBV5-6 and TRBJ2-1; D may correspond to TRBD1 or TRBD2 (5 bases each). This CDR3 region has 14 residues. CDR1 and CDR2 (germline): SGHDT, YYEEEE. The germline V and J ends were trimmed by 5 bases and 9 bases, with 18 bases remaining between them. This chain's CDR3 is CASRRRDQRTEQFF. In DNA, the CDR3 is TGTGCCAGCAGAAGAAGGGACCAACGCACTGAGCAGTTCTTC.

Many counts were recorded for this clonotype. In DNA form, the CDR3 reads TGCGCCAGCAGCTTAGGCGCGTCTGGGGCCAACGTCCTGACTTTC. This sequence encodes CASSLGASGANVLTF. The chain is built from TRBV5-1 and TRBJ2-6; D remains unclear. Germline V gene sequence: CDR1 SGHRS, CDR2 YFSETQ. V dropped 2 bases and J dropped 1 base, with 7 bases sitting between them. The CDR3 extends over 15 amino acids.

V and J are TRBV15 and TRBJ2-4; TRBD2 aligns across 9 bases. V trimming: 0 bases; J trimming: 9 bases; junction bases outside the gene matches: 6. This CDR3 is built from 15 residues. Germline CDR1 and CDR2: LNHNV and YYDKDF (reference sequence). CDR3 coding DNA: TGTGCCACCAGCAGAGATTTTAGCGGGAGCGGCATTCAGTACTTC. It encodes CATSRDFSGSGIQYF.

In its sample, this clonotype was seen a few times. J is TRBJ2-7 and V is TRBV20-1; D perhaps matches TRBD2 (7 bases). The CDR3 loop spans 13 amino acids. Germline V CDR1 and CDR2: DFQATT, SNEGSKA (reference sequence). V gave up 1 base and J gave up 2 bases, with 9 bases separating them. CDR3 DNA: TGCAGTGCTAGAGTAGGGGGGGCCTACGAGCAGTACTTC. This codes for CSARVGGAYEQYF.

This clonotype has only a few counts. V gene TRBV6-6 combines with J gene TRBJ2-1; 11 bases agree with TRBD2. CDR1 and CDR2 (germline): MNHNY, SVGAGI (reference sequence). The CDR3 extends over 18 amino acids. V was pared by 7 bases and J by 9 bases, with 20 bases of the junction left unmatched. The CDR3 sequence: CASTERTSGGVLWGEQFF. CDR3 DNA sequence: TGTGCCAGCACCGAACGCACTAGCGGGGGCGTTTTATGGGGTGAGCAGTTCTTC.

The rearrangement joins TRBV10-2 to TRBJ2-7; the D gene is possibly TRBD1 (6 bases). There are 13 residues in the CDR3. The V and J ends lost 2 bases and 5 bases respectively, with 10 bases between them. From germline, CDR1 is WSHSY and CDR2 SAAADI. CDR3 DNA sequence: TGCGCCAGCAGTGAGGACAGGCGGGACGAGCAGTACTTC. Amino acid sequence: CASSEDRRDEQYF.

This clonotype was counted between two and nine times. The chain uses TRBV7-8 and TRBJ2-3, with 9 bases matching TRBD1. The junction had 5 bases not matched to a gene; V was cut back by 1 base and J by 3 bases. Looked up from germline, CDR1 is SGHVS and CDR2 is FQNEAQ. There are 16 residues in the CDR3. CDR3 in DNA: TGTGCCAGCAGCTTAGTAACAGGGGGCAGGACAGATACGCAGTATTTT. Encoded protein: CASSLVTGGRTDTQYF.

Worth noting for this clonotype: One end of the junction varies from germline; a read error may be responsible. This chain joins TRBV7-2 and TRBJ2-3; tentative D call: TRBD1 (6 bases). Germline V lookup: CDR1 SGHTA, CDR2 FQGNSA. The CDR3 runs 13 residues. CDR3 bases: TGTGCCAGCAGCTTATCAGAGGGGGATACGCAGTTTTTT. This encodes CASSLSEGDTQFF.

In this sample, this clonotype turned up a few times. CDR3 in amino acids: CASSLGLAGGPTDTQYF. The CDR3 DNA reads TGCGCCAGCAGCCTGGGACTAGCGGGGGGGCCGACAGATACGCAGTATTTT. The chain uses TRBV5-1 and TRBJ2-3; 16 nucleotides match TRBD2. The CDR3 covers 17 residues. V was clipped by 4 bases and J by 3 bases; unmatched bases: 5. The germline CDR1 and CDR2 sequences are SGHRS and YFSETQ.

The gene calls are TRBV5-1 and TRBJ2-1; TRBD2 matches 10 bases. This CDR3 has 19 amino acids. J lost 3 bases, V lost 1 base, and 13 bases had no gene match. CDR1 is SGHRS, CDR2 YFSETQ, per germline. CDR3 amino acids: CASSLRLAGDVGVYNEQFF. Here the CDR3 DNA reads TGCGCCAGCAGCTTGAGGCTAGCGGGAGACGTGGGGGTCTACAATGAGCAGTTCTTC.

This clonotype was recorded a few times. The chain is built from TRBV11-3 and TRBJ2-7; D call uncertain. Germline lookup yields CDR1 SGHNT and CDR2 YENEEA. The V gene lost 3 bases and the J gene lost 8 bases, with 17 bases spanning the gap. This CDR3 contains 14 residues. CDR3 DNA: TGTGCCAGCAGCTTTCGGACGGATCTTAGCCAGCAGTACTTC. Amino acids: CASSFRTDLSQQYF.

The table lists this clonotype with a few counts. The V gene is TRBV5-5, the J gene TRBJ2-2; D is undetermined. The germline gives CDR1 SGHKS, CDR2 YYEKEE (reference sequence). The CDR3 has 16 residues. V was pared by 4 bases and J by 0 bases, with 13 bases between. The CDR3 coding sequence is TGTGCCAGCAGCCACGAGGAGACCGCGAACACCGGGGAGCTGTTTTTT. Its protein product is CASSHEETANTGELFF.

This clonotype was recorded many times. The chain has TRBV6-6 and TRBJ1-5; 7 nucleotides align to TRBD1. The trim removed 2 bases at V and 2 bases at J, leaving 3 bases unmatched. Looked up from germline, CDR1 is MNHNY and CDR2 is SVGAGI (reference sequence). The CDR3 extends over 15 amino acids. The CDR3 DNA follows: TGTGCCAGCAGTTACAGAGGACAGGGCAATCAGCCCCAGCATTTT. The encoded protein is CASSYRGQGNQPQHF.

In regard to this clonotype: Germline and junction disagree at one end, which may indicate a read error. The J gene is TRBJ2-7, the V gene TRBV4-3; 8 nucleotides match TRBD2. The CDR3 extends over 16 amino acids. Germline loops: CDR1 LGHNA, CDR2 YSLEER. This CDR3 is CASSQEFTGGPYEQYF. DNA of the CDR3: TGTGCCAGCAGCCAAGAATTCACGGGAGGGCCCTACGAGCAGTACTTC.

V is TRBV5-5 and J is TRBJ1-5, with D unresolved. CDR1 SGHKS and CDR2 YYEKEE come from the germline V gene (reference sequence). Trimming stripped 0 bases from V and 12 bases from J, with 22 bases between. CDR3 length equals 16 residues. CDR3 nucleotides: TGTGCCAGCAGCTTGGCCCTGGCAGGCGGGCTTGGGAGCCAGCATTTT. It translates to CASSLALAGGLGSQHF. The full variable domain, in which reference TRBV5-5 and TRBJ1-5 provide the parts outside the CDR3, is DAGVTQSPTHLIKTRGQQVTLRCSPISGHKSVSWYQQVLGQGPQFIFQYYEKEERGRGNFPDRFSARQFPNYSSELNVNALLLGDSALYLCASSLALAGGLGSQHFGDGTRLSIL.

The chain is built from TRBV24-1 and TRBJ2-1; 10 bases line up with TRBD1. There are 16 residues in the CDR3. The V gene's germline CDR1 is KGHDR and CDR2 SFDVKD. V was pared by 7 bases and J by 7 bases, with 12 bases of the junction left unmatched. This CDR3 is CATSAMPGQGTNEQFF. In DNA form, the CDR3 reads TGTGCCACCAGCGCCATGCCGGGACAGGGGACGAATGAGCAGTTCTTC.

The chain has TRBV10-3 and TRBJ2-1; the D gene is possibly TRBD2 (6 bases). Trimming left V 0 bases short and J 13 bases short, with 13 bases between. CDR1 and CDR2 from the germline V gene are ENHRY and SYGVKD. The CDR3 is made up of 13 amino acids. The CDR3 loop is CAISESRERTQFF. The CDR3 DNA is TGTGCCATCAGTGAGTCTCGGGAGCGAACTCAGTTCTTC.

This rearrangement joins TRBV7-2 to TRBJ2-7; weak D call: TRBD2 (6 bases). This CDR3 contains 13 residues. V shed 10 bases and J shed 6 bases, with 19 bases lying between them. Germline V gene sequence: CDR1 SGHTA, CDR2 FQGNSA. CDR3 loop: CATALSGNIEQYF. CDR3 nucleotide sequence: TGTGCCACCGCCCTTAGCGGCAACATCGAGCAGTACTTC.

There are many counts of this clonotype. This chain connects TRBV12-3 or TRBV12-4 to TRBJ1-2, with no clear D. This CDR3 has 12 amino acids. With 4 bases removed from V and 4 bases from J, the gap between germline ends came to 7 bases. The CDR3 nucleotides are TGTGCCAGCAGTTCGACCGTCTATGGCTACACCTTC. Protein sequence: CASSSTVYGYTF.

Turning to this clonotype: A much larger clone is a single base away; this may be a read error. The V call is TRBV6-1, the J call TRBJ2-1; D might be TRBD2 (5 bases). Germline V gives CDR1 MNHNS, CDR2 SASEGT. Trimming removed 4 bases from V and 7 bases from J, with 14 bases in between. CDR3 length equals 14 residues. The CDR3 nucleotides read TGTGCCAGCAGTGGAAGGACTGGTGTAAATGAGCAGTTCTTC. Protein product: CASSGRTGVNEQFF.

This chain uses TRBV12-3 or TRBV12-4 with TRBJ2-1; 14 positions agree with TRBD2. CDR3 length: 18 amino acids. The V segment lost 7 bases and the J segment 4 bases; nucleotides outside the gene matches: 12. As DNA, the CDR3 is TGTGCCAGCATTTCGGGACTAGCGGGAGTCGGGGGATACAATGAGCAGTTCTTC. It encodes CASISGLAGVGGYNEQFF.

This chain joins TRBV5-6 and TRBJ2-7, with D possibly matching TRBD1 (5 bases). CDR3 size: 13 residues. The V gene lost 2 bases and the J gene lost 5 bases, with 11 bases spanning the gap. Per the germline V gene, CDR1 is SGHDT and CDR2 is YYEEEE. CDR3 nucleotides: TGTGCCAGCAGCTTAGACAGAACGGACGAGCAGTACTTC. Residues: CASSLDRTDEQYF.

This clonotype was seen repeatedly, ten times or more. This chain connects TRBV6-1 to TRBJ1-1, with a tentative D call TRBD1 (5 bases). The CDR3 consists of 14 residues. With 7 bases removed from V and 6 bases from J, the gap between germline ends came to 18 bases. Germline values: CDR1 MNHNS, CDR2 SASEGT. CDR3 nucleotides: TGTGCCAGCACCCTGGGAGGGGCCCAGCCTGAAGCTTTCTTT. Translated, it gives CASTLGGAQPEAFF.

This chain uses TRBV5-6 with TRBJ2-7, with a tentative D call TRBD1 (5 bases). CDR3 length: 13 residues. The V gene's germline CDR1 is SGHDT and CDR2 YYEEEE. The germline V and J ends were trimmed by 2 bases and 5 bases, with 11 bases remaining between them. In nucleotides, the CDR3 is TGTGCCAGCAGCTTAGGCAGGGCGGACGAGCAGTACTTC. Translating gives CASSLGRADEQYF.

The J gene is TRBJ2-7, the V gene TRBV20-1, with TRBD2 as a possible D gene (5 bases). The CDR3 loop spans 13 amino acids. Germline CDR1 and CDR2: DFQATT and SNEGSKA (reference sequence). The V end was cut by 7 bases, the J end by 0 bases, with 13 bases between. In nucleotides, the CDR3 is TGCAGTGGAGGTTACGGGATCTCCTACGAGCAGTACTTC. Amino acids: CSGGYGISYEQYF.

This clonotype was recorded many times. The rearrangement links TRBV12-3 or TRBV12-4 to TRBJ1-5; D remains ambiguous. The CDR3 extends over 13 amino acids. Trimming shortened V by 3 bases and J by 8 bases, and 11 bases separated the two germline ends. This CDR3 is CASSLRQVEPQHF. In DNA, the CDR3 is TGTGCCAGCAGTTTGCGGCAGGTGGAGCCCCAGCATTTT.

The rearrangement joins TRBV24-1 to TRBJ1-2; 8 bases align to TRBD1. This CDR3 contains 15 residues. Trimming removed 3 bases from V and 6 bases from J; junction bases left unmatched: 8. The germline V gene has CDR1 KGHDR and CDR2 SFDVKD. CDR3: CATSDADRGGNGYTF. The CDR3 DNA is TGTGCCACCAGTGATGCCGACAGGGGAGGGAATGGCTACACCTTC.

The chain links TRBV6-5 to TRBJ1-2; 7 bases agree with TRBD1. The CDR3 totals 13 residues. V lost 7 bases, J lost 4 bases, and 6 bases stayed unmatched. CDR1 is MNHEY, CDR2 SVGAGI, per germline. CDR3 residues: CASTTGTLYGYTF. The CDR3, as DNA: TGTGCCAGCACGACAGGGACCCTCTATGGCTACACCTTC.

This clonotype was observed a handful of times. This chain links TRBV6-1 with TRBJ2-7, with a tentative D call TRBD1 (5 bases). The V and J ends lost 3 bases and 4 bases respectively, with 19 bases between them. In germline, CDR1 is MNHNS, CDR2 SASEGT. The CDR3 contains 16 residues. The CDR3 sequence is CASSEFRRTKGYEQYF. The CDR3, as DNA: TGTGCCAGCAGTGAGTTCCGACGGACAAAGGGATACGAGCAGTACTTC.

The sample holds a few counts of this clonotype. The J gene is TRBJ2-7, the V gene TRBV2, with TRBD1 matching 9 bases. Germline CDR1 is SNHLY and CDR2 is FYNNEI. CDR3 size: 14 residues. J gave up 2 bases and V 10 bases, and 9 bases lay outside the gene matches. The CDR3 reads CATVPQGATYEQYF. The CDR3 DNA sequence: TGTGCCACAGTACCACAGGGGGCTACCTACGAGCAGTACTTC.